The 26 T cell receptor beta chains below come from one sample, sequenced in a study of CD4 T cells in relation to SARS-CoV-2 and coronaviruses. The unexposed donors gave CD4+ T cells in about 2011-2019, prior to COVID-19. Method: immunoSEQ multiplex PCR; TCRdb's copy keeps in-frame clones and lacks some. The data show about 64,000 clones, about 94% seen once. The sequenced sample consisted of naive CD4+ T cells from PBMCs. Subset indicated: naive CD4+ T cells isolated by negative enrichment. Receptors originate from a human donor in good health.

V gene TRBV7-2 combines with J gene TRBJ2-7; TRBD2 matches at 10 bases. The CDR3 runs 13 residues. The germline V gene encodes CDR1 SGHTA and CDR2 FQGNSA. Germline trimming cut 5 bases from V and 4 bases from J; bases unmatched to any gene: 2. CDR3 sequence: CASSQGLAYEQYF. CDR3 in DNA: TGTGCCAGCAGCCAGGGACTAGCGTACGAGCAGTACTTC.

V usage is TRBV28 and J usage is TRBJ1-1; possible D gene TRBD1, 5 bases. The CDR3 covers 15 residues. Germline CDR1 MDHEN, CDR2 SYDVKM. The V end lost 1 base, the J end lost 3 bases, and 12 bases lay between the germline ends. Here the CDR3 reads CASSLSGGGYTEAFF. CDR3 sequence (DNA): TGTGCCAGCAGTTTATCGGGGGGAGGGTACACTGAAGCTTTCTTT.

This chain uses TRBV5-1 with TRBJ1-2, with D tentatively TRBD1 (5 bases). Trimming took off 4 bases at V and 11 bases at J, with 24 bases between the two ends. The germline V gene encodes CDR1 SGHRS and CDR2 YFSETQ. This CDR3 region has 15 residues. The CDR3 sequence is CASSLTGTVYPSYTF. CDR3 bases: TGCGCCAGCAGCCTAACCGGGACGGTTTATCCCTCGTACACCTTC.

This chain connects TRBV2 to TRBJ2-2; 8 positions agree with TRBD1. The V segment lost 4 bases and the J segment 6 bases; nucleotides outside the gene matches: 7. The CDR3 totals 15 residues. CDR1 SNHLY and CDR2 FYNNEI come from the germline V gene. The CDR3 region has the DNA TGTGCCAGCAGTGTCCAGGACAGGGACTCCGGGGAGCTGTTTTTT. Encoded protein: CASSVQDRDSGELFF.

The genes are TRBV5-4 and TRBJ2-3, with 9 bases fitting TRBD2. This CDR3 spans 16 amino acids. CDR1 is SGHNT and CDR2 is YYREEE in the germline V gene (reference sequence). The V gene end was trimmed by 3 bases and the J gene end by 1 base; junction bases not matched to a gene: 6. The CDR3 protein is CASSSGTSPGTDTQYF. The CDR3 nucleotides are TGTGCCAGCAGCTCGGGGACTAGCCCCGGCACAGATACGCAGTATTTT. The full variable domain, in which reference TRBV5-4 and TRBJ2-3 provide the parts outside the CDR3, is ETGVTQSPTHLIKTRGQQVTLRCSSQSGHNTVSWYQQALGQGPQFIFQYYREEENGRGNFPPRFSGLQFPNYSSELNVNALELDDSALYLCASSSGTSPGTDTQYFGPGTRLTVL.

CDR3 region: CASSQTGGLETQYF. For the CDR3, the DNA is TGCGCCAGCAGCCAGACAGGGGGCCTGGAGACCCAGTACTTC. This sequence joins TRBV5-1 and TRBJ2-5; 10 bases line up with TRBD1. V shed 4 bases and J 5 bases; nucleotides not matched to a gene: 5. The germline V gene encodes CDR1 SGHRS and CDR2 YFSETQ. The CDR3 consists of 14 residues.

This sequence joins TRBV19 and TRBJ1-6; D not resolved. The CDR3 loop spans 16 amino acids. Germline V gives CDR1 LNHDA, CDR2 SQIVND (reference sequence). Trimming removed 1 base from V and 10 bases from J, with 17 bases in between. CDR3 residues: CASSIGEGRSGSPLHF. The CDR3 DNA follows: TGTGCCAGTAGTATAGGGGAGGGAAGGAGCGGCTCACCCCTCCACTTT.

The chain recombines TRBV4-2 with TRBJ2-5; 10 bases line up with TRBD2. Germline CDR1 LGHNA, CDR2 YNFKEQ. Trimming cost V 3 bases and J 4 bases; bases outside gene matches: 11. This CDR3 has 17 residues. The CDR3 DNA reads as TGTGCCAGCAGCCATGGAAGCGGGAGGGCAGGGGTAGAGACCCAGTACTTC. Its protein product is CASSHGSGRAGVETQYF.

The chain carries TRBV18 and TRBJ1-2; 7 bases fit TRBD1. The length of the CDR3 is 16 residues. Germline CDR1 is KGHSH and CDR2 is LQKENI. The ends lost 3 bases at V and 12 bases at J; junction bases unmatched: 19. The CDR3 region is CASSPLRGDYGYTHTF. CDR3 bases: TGTGCCAGCTCACCCCTCAGGGGGGACTATGGCTACACCCACACCTTC.

The gene calls are TRBV10-1 and TRBJ2-1; D is undetermined. CDR1 is WNHNN and CDR2 is SYGVQD in the germline V gene (reference sequence). Deletions cut 0 bases from V and 15 bases from J, with 12 bases between. The CDR3 has 12 amino acids. DNA for the CDR3: TGCGCCAGCAGTGAGTCGGAAGCAGGAAGGTTCTTC. Its protein is CASSESEAGRFF.

The rearrangement uses TRBV3-1 (or the pseudogene TRBV3-2) and TRBJ2-1; 7 bases are shared with TRBD1. In germline, CDR1 is LGHDT, CDR2 YNNKEL (reference sequence). V dropped 0 bases and J dropped 6; count of bases not matched to a gene: 11. This CDR3 is 17 amino acids long. CDR3 DNA: TGTGCCAGCAGCCAAGAGAGGGGGCGGGTTGGGGCCAATGAGCAGTTCTTC. Translated: CASSQERGRVGANEQFF.

The gene calls are TRBV28 and TRBJ2-7; D is unresolved. Trimming took off 6 bases at V and 0 bases at J, with 15 bases between the two ends. This CDR3 contains 15 residues. Germline V gives CDR1 MDHEN, CDR2 SYDVKM. Written as DNA, the CDR3 is TGTGCCAGCAGCACGGCCGCCGTAAGCTCCTACGAGCAGTACTTC. Encoded protein: CASSTAAVSSYEQYF. The full variable domain, its missing parts supplied by reference TRBV28 and TRBJ2-7, is DVKVTQSSRYLVKRTGEKVFLECVQDMDHENMFWYRQDPGLGLRLIYFSYDVKMKEKGDIPEGYSVSREKKERFSLILESASTNQTSMYLCASSTAAVSSYEQYFGPGTRLTVT.

The chain joins TRBV5-6 to TRBJ1-3, with D unresolved. CDR1 SGHDT and CDR2 YYEEEE come from the germline V gene. V shed 1 base and J shed 0 bases, with 8 bases lying between them. The CDR3 length is 15 residues. The CDR3 DNA reads as TGTGCCAGCAGCTTGTTGGAAGACTCTGGAAACACCATATATTTT. Translation: CASSLLEDSGNTIYF.

The V gene is TRBV7-3, the J gene TRBJ2-1; 7 positions agree with TRBD2. The CDR3 is 14 amino acids. Per germline, CDR1 SGHTA and CDR2 FQGTGA. Losses at the gene ends were 4 bases for V and 15 bases for J; bases not matched to a gene: 15. The CDR3 is CASSSREWGPTLFF. CDR3 DNA sequence: TGTGCCAGCAGCTCGCGGGAGTGGGGACCCACATTGTTCTTC.

As DNA, the CDR3 is TGTGCCAGCTCACCTCCCGGGGCTCCCTCCTACGAGCAGTACTTC. Translating it yields CASSPPGAPSYEQYF. V usage is TRBV18 and J usage is TRBJ2-7, with D tentatively TRBD1 or TRBD2 (5 bases each). This CDR3 has 15 amino acids. V dropped 3 bases and J dropped 0 bases, with 12 bases sitting between them. From germline, CDR1 is KGHSH and CDR2 LQKENI.

This clone was counted between two and nine times. The chain links TRBV28 to TRBJ1-5; D ambiguous. Germline CDR1 reads MDHEN; CDR2 reads SYDVKM. V gave up 7 bases and J gave up 0 bases, with 10 bases separating them. This CDR3 contains 14 residues. The CDR3 protein is CASKGGYSNQPQHF. In DNA, the CDR3 is TGTGCCAGCAAAGGAGGCTATAGCAATCAGCCCCAGCATTTT.

As DNA, the CDR3 is TGTGCCACCAGCAGAGGAGATTCACAGGGTGCCCCAGGCTACACCTTC. Protein sequence: CATSRGDSQGAPGYTF. The chain carries TRBV15 and TRBJ1-2, with TRBD1 as a possible D gene (6 bases). The CDR3 extends over 16 amino acids. The V and J ends lost 1 base and 8 bases respectively, with 20 bases between them. Germline CDR1 LNHNV, CDR2 YYDKDF (reference sequence).

The chain is built from TRBV14 and TRBJ2-3; 7 bases are shared with TRBD2. Trimming took 1 base from V and 6 from J; bases not matched to a gene: 7. Germline assignment: CDR1 SGHDN and CDR2 FVKESK. This CDR3 contains 15 residues. The CDR3 DNA follows: TGTGCCAGCAGCCAAGGGGGAGGGAAGACCGATACGCAGTATTTT. This sequence encodes CASSQGGGKTDTQYF.

This chain connects TRBV7-2 to TRBJ2-7; no clear D gene. V shed 5 bases and J shed 7 bases, with 12 bases lying between them. Per germline, CDR1 SGHTA and CDR2 FQGNSA. The CDR3 sequence is 12 residues long. DNA of the CDR3: TGTGCCAGCAGCCCATACTCCAGGGAGCAGTACTTC. Its protein product is CASSPYSREQYF. Combining the CDR3 with reference TRBV7-2 and TRBJ2-7 gives the whole variable domain GAGVSQSPSNKVTEKGKDVELRCDPISGHTALYWYRQSLGQGLEFLIYFQGNSAPDKSGLPSDRFSAERTGGSVSTLTIQRTQQEDSAVYLCASSPYSREQYFGPGTRLTVT.

J is TRBJ1-4 and V is TRBV19, with 7 bases lining up with TRBD1. This CDR3 region has 15 residues. With V trimmed by 5 bases and J by 0 bases, 3 bases remained unmatched. Germline assignment: CDR1 LNHDA and CDR2 SQIVND (reference sequence). In nucleotides, the CDR3 is TGTGCCAGTAGTCAAGGGGGCGCAACTAATGAAAAACTGTTTTTT. Protein: CASSQGGATNEKLFF.

The V and J genes are TRBV2 and TRBJ2-7, with a tentative D call TRBD1 (6 bases). This CDR3 is 13 amino acids long. With 4 bases removed from V and 4 bases from J, the gap between germline ends came to 11 bases. Germline V lookup: CDR1 SNHLY, CDR2 FYNNEI. The CDR3 spells CASSVGGGYEQYF. The CDR3 DNA reads as TGTGCCAGCAGTGTTGGGGGCGGGTACGAGCAGTACTTC.

CDR3 sequence reads: CASSGGGLRAEAFF. The DNA of the CDR3 is TGTGCCAGCAGCGGCGGGGGTTTAAGGGCTGAAGCTTTCTTT. The chain is built from TRBV11-2 and TRBJ1-1; possible D gene TRBD1, 5 bases. Trimming took 5 bases from V and 6 from J, leaving 16 bases between them. This CDR3 is 14 amino acids long. CDR1 is SGHAT and CDR2 is FQNNGV in the germline V gene.

This clone was found once. This chain connects TRBV5-5 to TRBJ2-7; possibly TRBD2 for D (5 bases). In germline, CDR1 is SGHKS, CDR2 YYEKEE (reference sequence). V lost 5 bases and J lost 3, with 12 bases in between. The CDR3 runs to 13 residues. The CDR3 sequence is CASSSYEGYEQYF. Written as DNA, the CDR3 is TGTGCCAGCAGTTCCTACGAGGGCTACGAGCAGTACTTC.

The rearrangement links TRBV28 to TRBJ2-2, with D possibly TRBD1 on 5 matching bases. Germline CDR1 and CDR2: MDHEN and SYDVKM. The CDR3 spans 17 residues. V was cut by 6 bases and J by 2 bases, with 19 bases left in between. In DNA, the CDR3 is TGTGCCAGCAGCCAGCTAAGGGGCTCATTTAACACCGGGGAGCTGTTTTTT. It translates to CASSQLRGSFNTGELFF. Using reference TRBV28 and TRBJ2-2 for the parts outside the CDR3, the full variable domain is DVKVTQSSRYLVKRTGEKVFLECVQDMDHENMFWYRQDPGLGLRLIYFSYDVKMKEKGDIPEGYSVSREKKERFSLILESASTNQTSMYLCASSQLRGSFNTGELFFGEGSRLTVL.

V gene TRBV11-2 combines with J gene TRBJ2-1; TRBD2 might be the D (5 bases). CDR1 SGHAT and CDR2 FQNNGV come from the germline V gene. This CDR3 spans 15 amino acids. V was shortened by 2 bases and J by 7 bases, with 15 bases between the two germline ends. The CDR3 DNA follows: TGTGCCAGCAGCTTATTCGGGGAAGCTGGGAATGAGCAGTTCTTC. This sequence encodes CASSLFGEAGNEQFF.

The CDR3 reads CASSLASSRDEQYF. The CDR3 nucleotides read TGTGCCAGCAGCTTGGCTTCGAGCAGGGACGAGCAGTACTTC. V gene TRBV5-7 combines with J gene TRBJ2-7, with a tentative D call TRBD1 (5 bases). TRBV5-7 is placed among ORFs of uncertain function. V was pared by 0 bases and J by 5 bases, with 12 bases between. This CDR3 has 14 amino acids.